Reported below is one TCR beta chain. The antigen is unknown. This sample was included in a study of T cells after yellow fever vaccination. As for the study in general: SMART-Seq v4 Ultra Low Input prepared libraries from low-cell fractions. Study results and caveats: Peak timing came faster in the weaker secondary response, day 5 versus 15.

The CDR3 consists of 14 residues. V was clipped by 4 bases and J by 1 base, with 10 bases between them. From germline, CDR1 is SGHTA and CDR2 FQGNSA. TCRdb itself ran the 5' RACE reads through MiXCR, one entry per CDR3 protein. The sample carries 620,000 or so distinct CDR3 sequences, about 12% recorded once. This sample comprised PBMCs, obtained on the day of the yellow fever booster vaccination. The chain joins TRBV7-2 to TRBJ2-5, with D possibly TRBD1 on 7 matching bases. This receptor was taken from a man aged 30 to 39 who received the YFV17D yellow fever vaccine. CDR3 protein: CASSSGGLQETQYF. CDR3 in DNA: TGTGCCAGCAGCTCAGGGGGGCTCCAAGAGACCCAGTACTTC.